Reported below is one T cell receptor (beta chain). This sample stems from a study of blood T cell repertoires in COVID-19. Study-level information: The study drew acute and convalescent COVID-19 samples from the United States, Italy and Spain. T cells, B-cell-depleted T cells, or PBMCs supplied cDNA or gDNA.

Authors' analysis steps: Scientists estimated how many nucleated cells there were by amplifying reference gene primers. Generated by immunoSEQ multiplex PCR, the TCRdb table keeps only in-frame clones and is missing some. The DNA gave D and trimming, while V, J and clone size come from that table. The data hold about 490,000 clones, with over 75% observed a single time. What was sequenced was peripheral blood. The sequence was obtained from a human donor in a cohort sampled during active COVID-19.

CDR3 loop: CASLRGMAEAFF. The CDR3 coding sequence is TGTGCCAGTCTCAGGGGGATGGCTGAAGCTTTCTTT. This chain connects TRBV19 to TRBJ1-1, with 7 bases matching TRBD1. V lost 8 bases, J lost 6 bases, and 6 bases stayed unmatched. Looked up from germline, CDR1 is LNHDA and CDR2 is SQIVND (reference sequence). This CDR3 comprises 12 residues.